Below, one T cell receptor (beta chain) is given with its context. Its antigen is currently unknown. J lost 2 bases, V lost 7 bases, and 6 bases had no gene match. From germline, CDR1 is SGHAT and CDR2 FQNNGV. This CDR3 is 15 amino acids long. A multiplex PCR was run with 60 Vbeta primers and 13 Jbeta primers. Clones were sequenced by immunoSEQ multiplex PCR, and TCRdb holds only the in-frame ones, with some missing. Of roughly 130,000 clones in the sample, roughly 70% were seen once. These data belong to a study of cytomegalovirus exposure and HLA in healthy donors. Study results and limitations: The later analysis indicated that the majority of CMV-associated TCR beta chains appeared HLA-restricted.

Each donor's status was that of a healthy bone marrow donor. While unrecorded immune exposures were likely, the donors were nominally healthy when sampled. This chain joins TRBV11-2 and TRBJ2-2; the match to TRBD1 covers 8 bases. Sequenced material: PBMCs. This receptor was identified in a middle-aged man in good health and CMV-seropositive. The CDR3 spells CASTLGQANTGELFF. The DNA of the CDR3 is TGTGCCAGCACCTTGGGACAGGCTAACACCGGGGAGCTGTTTTTT.